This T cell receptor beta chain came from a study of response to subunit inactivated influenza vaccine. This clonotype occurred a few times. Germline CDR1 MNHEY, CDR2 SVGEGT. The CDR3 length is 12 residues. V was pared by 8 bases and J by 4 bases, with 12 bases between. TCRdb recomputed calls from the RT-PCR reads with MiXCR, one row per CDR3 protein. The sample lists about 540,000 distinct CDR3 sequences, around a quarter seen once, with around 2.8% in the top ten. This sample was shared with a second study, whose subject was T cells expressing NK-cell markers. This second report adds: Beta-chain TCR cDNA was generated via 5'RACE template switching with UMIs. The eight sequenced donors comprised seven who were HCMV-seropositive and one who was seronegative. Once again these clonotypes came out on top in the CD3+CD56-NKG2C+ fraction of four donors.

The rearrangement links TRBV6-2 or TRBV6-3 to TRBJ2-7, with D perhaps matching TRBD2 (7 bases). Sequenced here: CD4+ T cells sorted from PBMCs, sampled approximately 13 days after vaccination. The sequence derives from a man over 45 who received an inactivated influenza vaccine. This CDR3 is CASGGGLYEQYF. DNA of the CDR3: TGTGCCAGCGGGGGGGGCCTGTACGAGCAGTACTTC.